This T cell receptor beta chain stems from a study of a mutant IDH1 vaccine in newly diagnosed glioma. Study at large: Radiotherapy alone preceded vaccination by 4-6 weeks; alternatively, vaccination started with temozolomide cycles. Former treatment meant radiotherapy, temozolomide, or both; the majority had gotten both.

Study-level points and caveats: Overall, about 92% of patients had vaccine-induced immune responses. No link was apparently found between pseudoprogression and changes in top peripheral T cell clonotypes.

In its sample, this clone was seen once. Its cognate antigen is unknown. Time point of the sample: week 11, during vaccination. Each dose of the vaccine consisted of 300 ug of mutant IDH1 20-mer peptide, with topical imiquimod. Trimming took 6 bases from V and 1 from J, leaving 10 bases between them. The CDR3 loop spans 14 amino acids. Per germline, CDR1 LNHDA and CDR2 SQIVND (reference sequence). Clones were sequenced by immunoSEQ multiplex PCR, and TCRdb holds only the in-frame ones, with some missing. The sample holds tens of thousands of clones, 70% to 80% seen once. The receptor was isolated from a man aged 35 to 55 with glioma. Sequencing used PBMCs, obtained from a glioma patient whose treatment included an IDH1 peptide vaccine. The V and J genes are TRBV19 and TRBJ2-4, with a possible D match to TRBD2 (7 bases). The CDR3 region is CASRGGLAKNIQYF. The DNA for the CDR3 is TGTGCCAGTAGGGGGGGGCTTGCCAAAAACATTCAGTACTTC. Full variable domain (missing parts from reference TRBV19 and TRBJ2-4): DGGITQSPKYLFRKEGQNVTLSCEQNLNHDAMYWYRQDPGQGLRLIYYSQIVNDFQKGDIAEGYSVSREKKESFPLTVTSAQKNPTAFYLCASRGGLAKNIQYFGAGTRLSVL.